The 24 T cell receptor beta chains reported below all come from one sample, sequenced in a study of shared clonotypes between healthy human individuals. TCRdb's table, derived via immunoSEQ multiplex PCR, lists solely in-frame clones and lacks some. There are over 2 million clones in the sample; around 90% occur only once, and about 0.36% lies in the top ten. Sequencing was carried out using naive CD4+ T cells from PBMCs. Subset in this sample: CD45RA+ positively selected. Source of these receptors: a man aged 18 to 29 in good health. Some clones in this sample may be carry-over from other donors' samples.

In the case of this clone: Distinct nucleotide sequences in the sample also encode this CDR3. The chain links TRBV28 to TRBJ2-7, with 10 nucleotides matching TRBD2. V gave up 5 bases and J gave up 1 base; unmatched junction bases: 5. The CDR3 runs to 15 residues. CDR1 is MDHEN and CDR2 is SYDVKM in the germline V gene. Here the CDR3 DNA reads TGTGCCAGCAGTCCCTGGACTAGCGGATCCTACGAGCAGTACTTC. This codes for CASSPWTSGSYEQYF.

This clone was counted a single time. V gene TRBV21-1 combines with J gene TRBJ2-7. TRBV21-1 is flagged as a pseudogene. The CDR3 extends over 19 amino acids. DNA for the CDR3: TGTGCCAGCAGCAAAGCGCTTTCCCCTGGGACCCGGAACTCCTACGAGCAGTACTTC. The encoded protein is CASSKALSPGTRNSYEQYF.

The CDR3 sequence is CASSLGGTSLDTQYF. Written as DNA, the CDR3 is TGTGCCAGCAGCTTAGGGGGGACTAGCCTAGATACGCAGTATTTT. The chain recombines TRBV7-2 with TRBJ2-3, with 9 bases fitting TRBD2. The CDR3 extends over 15 amino acids. CDR1 SGHTA and CDR2 FQGNSA come from the germline V gene. J was trimmed by 5 bases and V by 1 base; bases with no gene match: 4.

The rearrangement links TRBV28 to TRBJ1-1, with D tentatively TRBD1 (5 bases). CDR3 size: 12 residues. Germline V lookup: CDR1 MDHEN, CDR2 SYDVKM. Trimming pared 7 bases from V and 11 bases from J, leaving 17 bases between. The CDR3 is CASTTSGGEAFF. In nucleotides, the CDR3 is TGTGCCAGCACTACCTCCGGGGGGGAGGCTTTCTTT.

The gene calls are TRBV4-3 and TRBJ2-7; 7 positions agree with TRBD1. V lost 4 bases, J lost 2 bases, and 11 bases stayed unmatched. Looked up from germline, CDR1 is LGHNA and CDR2 is YSLEER. The CDR3 runs to 16 residues. The CDR3: CASSLQYAGGPYEQYF. In DNA, the CDR3 is TGCGCCAGCAGCCTCCAATACGCAGGGGGTCCCTACGAGCAGTACTTC.

The gene calls are TRBV27 and TRBJ2-7, with 10 bases matching TRBD2. The germline V gene encodes CDR1 MNHEY and CDR2 SMNVEV (reference sequence). CDR3 length: 17 residues. V shed 4 bases and J 4 bases; nucleotides not matched to a gene: 13. As DNA, the CDR3 is TGTGCCAGCAGTTCCCCCTCCCTCCTAGCGGGAGTTTACGAGCAGTACTTC. As protein: CASSSPSLLAGVYEQYF.

The chain links TRBV30 to TRBJ2-2; D remains unclear. The CDR3 spans 17 residues. V was cut by 2 bases and J by 2 bases, with 18 bases left in between. Germline V gives CDR1 GTSNPN, CDR2 SVGIG (reference sequence). The CDR3 sequence: CAWSRGMSALNTGELFF. The CDR3 nucleotides are TGTGCCTGGAGTAGAGGAATGTCAGCACTCAACACCGGGGAGCTGTTTTTT. The complete variable domain, with remaining parts taken from reference TRBV30 and TRBJ2-2, reads SQTIHQWPATLVQPVGSPLSLECTVEGTSNPNLYWYRQAAGRGLQLLFYSVGIGQISSEVPQNLSASRPQDRQFILSSKKLLLSDSGFYLCAWSRGMSALNTGELFFGEGSRLTVL.

This chain uses TRBV7-9 with TRBJ1-5; 9 bases match TRBD1. With 4 bases clipped from V and 0 bases from J, the junction kept 10 bases outside the gene matches. Germline lookup yields CDR1 SEHNR and CDR2 FQNEAQ (reference sequence). The CDR3 runs 18 residues. The CDR3 DNA follows: TGTGCCAGCAGCTCCGGGACAGGGTTCTGGAATAGCAATCAGCCCCAGCATTTT. Residues: CASSSGTGFWNSNQPQHF.

V gene TRBV5-4 combines with J gene TRBJ2-3; 8 positions match TRBD2. CDR1 is SGHNT, CDR2 YYREEE, per germline (reference sequence). The CDR3 runs 15 residues. V gave up 9 bases and J gave up 4 bases; unmatched junction bases: 13. Here the CDR3 reads CATVKRGGASDTQYF. The CDR3 region has the DNA TGTGCCACCGTGAAACGGGGGGGGGCGTCAGATACGCAGTATTTT.

The chain links TRBV5-1 to TRBJ2-5; TRBD2 agrees at 10 bases. CDR1 is SGHRS, CDR2 YFSETQ, per germline. This CDR3 region has 16 residues. J gave up 4 bases and V 5 bases, and 11 bases lay outside the gene matches. The CDR3: CASSFLAGVGAETQYF. The CDR3 coding sequence is TGCGCCAGCAGTTTTCTAGCGGGAGTTGGGGCAGAGACCCAGTACTTC. Filled out from reference TRBV5-1 and TRBJ2-5, the complete variable domain reads KAGVTQTPRYLIKTRGQQVTLSCSPISGHRSVSWYQQTPGQGLQFLFEYFSETQRNKGNFPGRFSGRQFSNSRSEMNVSTLELGDSALYLCASSFLAGVGAETQYFGPGTRLLVL.

The chain uses TRBV2 and TRBJ2-3; 7 bases match TRBD1. This CDR3 comprises 16 residues. Per germline, CDR1 SNHLY and CDR2 FYNNEI. V lost 3 bases to trimming and J lost 2 bases; unmatched junction nucleotides: 8. CDR3 region: CASSERQGRVTDTQYF. The CDR3 DNA reads as TGTGCCAGCAGTGAGCGACAGGGAAGGGTCACAGATACGCAGTATTTT.

This chain uses TRBV29-1 with TRBJ2-7; the match to TRBD1 covers 8 bases. The CDR3 loop spans 13 amino acids. CDR1 is SQVTM and CDR2 is ANQGSEA in the germline V gene. The trim removed 4 bases at V and 2 bases at J, leaving 4 bases unmatched. The CDR3 loop is CSVVGQETYEQYF. As DNA, the CDR3 is TGCAGCGTTGTGGGACAGGAAACCTACGAGCAGTACTTC.

The chain uses TRBV5-4 and TRBJ2-1; D gene ambiguous. The germline V gene encodes CDR1 SGHNT and CDR2 YYREEE (reference sequence). CDR3 size: 9 residues. The V and J ends lost 5 bases and 10 bases respectively, with 4 bases between them. CDR3 coding DNA: TGTGCCAGCAGTCTGGAGCAGTTCTTC. This translates into CASSLEQFF.

This chain joins TRBV5-1 and TRBJ1-1; D gene unclear. The CDR3 is 12 amino acids. Germline CDR1 is SGHRS and CDR2 is YFSETQ. V was trimmed by 4 bases and J by 5 bases, leaving 9 bases between them. The CDR3 region has the DNA TGCGCCAGCAGCACGCCCGCGACTGAAGCTTTCTTT. Amino acids: CASSTPATEAFF.

J is TRBJ2-2 and V is TRBV5-1, with TRBD2 matching 7 bases. V lost 4 bases and J lost 7; bases outside the gene matches: 13. This CDR3 region has 16 residues. Germline V gives CDR1 SGHRS, CDR2 YFSETQ. The CDR3 DNA sequence: TGCGCCAGCAGCCTGGAGGGCGGGAGTCAAGGCGGGGAGCTGTTTTTT. Its translation is CASSLEGGSQGGELFF.

The V call is TRBV7-2, the J call TRBJ1-5; a weak D match, TRBD1 (5 bases). Germline lookup yields CDR1 SGHTA and CDR2 FQGNSA. This CDR3 contains 15 residues. Trimming cost V 0 bases and J 6 bases, with 12 bases left between them. DNA for the CDR3: TGTGCCAGCAGCTTAGCGCTGGGGGGGTTTCAGCCCCAGCATTTT. It translates to CASSLALGGFQPQHF.

V usage is TRBV7-2 and J usage is TRBJ2-3; 8 positions match TRBD2. CDR1 is SGHTA and CDR2 is FQGNSA in the germline V gene. The J segment lost 1 base and the V segment lost 5 bases, leaving 14 bases of the junction unmatched. This CDR3 contains 18 residues. In DNA form, the CDR3 reads TGTGCCAGCAGCGGCCCGGAGCGGGAGCGGAGGGGCACAGATACGCAGTATTTT. It encodes CASSGPERERRGTDTQYF.

The V gene is TRBV7-3, the J gene TRBJ2-7; D call uncertain. The CDR3 contains 13 residues. CDR1 is SGHTA, CDR2 FQGTGA, per germline. V shed 5 bases and J shed 6 bases, with 14 bases lying between them. CDR3 loop: CASSRTTDGEQYF. CDR3 bases: TGTGCCAGCAGCCGAACCACGGATGGCGAGCAGTACTTC.

The CDR3 loop is CASSLPHYSNQPQHF. DNA for the CDR3: TGTGCCAGCAGTTTACCGCATTATAGCAATCAGCCCCAGCATTTT. The J gene is TRBJ1-5, the V gene TRBV28; D is undetermined. This CDR3 contains 15 residues. The germline gives CDR1 MDHEN, CDR2 SYDVKM. Trimming shortened V by 2 bases and J by 0 bases, and 8 bases separated the two germline ends.

The J gene is TRBJ1-5, the V gene TRBV5-5, with unresolved D. V lost 4 bases to trimming and J lost 7 bases, with 21 bases between them. There are 16 residues in the CDR3. CDR1 is SGHKS, CDR2 YYEKEE, per germline (reference sequence). CDR3 amino acids: CASSGNRVSGGQPQHF. The CDR3 DNA follows: TGTGCCAGCAGCGGGAACCGGGTCTCGGGCGGACAGCCCCAGCATTTT.

This rearrangement joins TRBV9 to TRBJ2-1; perhaps TRBD2 as D (6 bases). The CDR3 contains 15 residues. V was clipped by 0 bases and J by 4 bases, with 11 bases between them. Germline V gene lookup returns CDR1 SGDLS and CDR2 YYNGEE. The CDR3 here is CASSVAGSWYNEQFF. CDR3 in DNA: TGTGCCAGCAGCGTAGCCGGGAGCTGGTACAATGAGCAGTTCTTC.

The chain uses TRBV15 and TRBJ2-3; 9 nucleotides agree with TRBD1. After removal of 3 bases from V and 4 bases from J, the junction contained 8 bases not matched to a gene. Germline loops: CDR1 LNHNV, CDR2 YYDKDF (reference sequence). The CDR3 contains 16 residues. CDR3 amino acids: CATSSEPGQGADTQYF. The CDR3 DNA reads as TGTGCCACCAGCAGCGAACCGGGACAGGGAGCAGATACGCAGTATTTT.

The rearrangement links TRBV6-1 to TRBJ2-3; D call uncertain. This CDR3 comprises 15 residues. The germline V gene has CDR1 MNHNS and CDR2 SASEGT. V lost 1 base and J lost 2, with 10 bases in between. CDR3 protein: CASSEVAESTDTQYF. CDR3 coding DNA: TGTGCCAGCAGTGAAGTCGCGGAATCCACAGATACGCAGTATTTT.

V and J are TRBV4-1 and TRBJ2-7; the match to TRBD1 covers 8 bases. Germline V gene sequence: CDR1 MGHRA, CDR2 YSYEKL. V lost 5 bases, J lost 0 bases, and 6 bases stayed unmatched. The CDR3 runs to 15 residues. CDR3 sequence: CASSTRTGNSYEQYF. CDR3 sequence (DNA): TGCGCCAGCAGCACCCGGACAGGGAACTCCTACGAGCAGTACTTC.